This record looks at one T cell receptor (beta chain) sequence and its context. Its antigen is not identified. Germline V gene lookup returns CDR1 SEHNR and CDR2 FQNEAQ (reference sequence). Trimming stripped 5 bases from V and 12 bases from J, with 7 bases between. The CDR3 runs 10 residues. The sample originates from a study of T cell responses to AZD1222 COVID-19 vaccine. Study conclusions and caveats: Of spike-specific TCRs, nearly half reportedly target regions left unmutated in variants. Donors, mostly white British, included more females; clonal diversity was possibly underestimated. Vaccine-related CD4 TCRs covered spike, predominating at 160-218 and 743-854. Without day 14 samples, only post-peak T cell repertoires were studied.

Clones were read by immunoSEQ multiplex PCR, and TCRdb kept only the in-frame ones, dropping some. The sample includes nearly 110,000 clones, just over 90% of them seen just once. The specimen was peripheral blood, collected 28 days after the second AZD1222 dose. This chain connects TRBV7-9 to TRBJ1-4; D call uncertain. This TCR was sampled from an adult who received the AZD1222 COVID-19 vaccine. The CDR3 DNA sequence: TGTGCCAGCAGCACGTCCGAACTGTTTTTT. Residues: CASSTSELFF.